A selection of T cell receptor beta chains follows, all from one sample in a study of cytomegalovirus exposure and HLA in healthy donors. The repertoire was sequenced with immunoSEQ multiplex PCR; TCRdb's copy has only in-frame clones and lacks some. Here the sample spans 130,000 to 150,000 clones, roughly 83% being singletons. Sequencing used PBMCs. The receptors derive from a middle-aged man in good health and CMV-seropositive. CDR3s include the opening cysteine and the closing phenylalanine or tryptophan. Each record gives: J gene, D gene, clone size, CDR3 length, V gene, CDR3 protein, CDR3 DNA. A D gene is named only where the DNA matches it firmly. The listing skips clone size in some rows; elsewhere it reads once, few, many or a size class.

TRBJ1-1 | . | . | 15 | TRBV14 | CASSQVARGDTEAFF | TGTGCCAGCAGCCAAGTGGCCAGGGGTGACACTGAAGCTTTCTTT
TRBJ1-1 | TRBD1 | once | 16 | TRBV19 | CASRLRQGMMNTEAFF | TGTGCCAGTAGGCTTCGACAGGGGATGATGAACACTGAAGCTTTCTTT
TRBJ2-7 | . | . | 13 | TRBV7-3 | CASSPRPGGEQYF | TGTGCCAGCAGCCCCCGTCCCGGTGGCGAGCAGTACTTC
TRBJ2-7 | TRBD1 | . | 15 | TRBV6-5 | CASNPIGTGAYEQYF | TGTGCCAGCAACCCCATTGGGACAGGCGCCTACGAGCAGTACTTC
TRBJ1-1 | TRBD1 | . | 16 | TRBV6-5 | CASSYTGQGRAAEAFF | TGTGCCAGCAGTTACACTGGACAGGGGAGAGCGGCTGAAGCTTTCTTT
TRBJ1-6 | . | few | 16 | TRBV4-1 | CASILPGTRYNSPLHF | TGCGCCAGCATCCTACCCGGGACAAGGTATAATTCACCCCTCCACTTT
TRBJ2-6 | TRBD1 | . | 16 | TRBV7-8 | CASSQYRGPGANVLTF | TGTGCCAGCAGCCAATACAGGGGACCTGGGGCCAACGTCCTGACTTTC
TRBJ1-2 | . | . | 15 | TRBV6-1 | CASSAGGFRYYGYTF | TGTGCCAGCAGTGCTGGGGGGTTTCGGTACTATGGCTACACCTTC
TRBJ1-2 | . | . | 13 | TRBV6-6 | CASSYSSLYGYTF | TGTGCCAGCAGTTACTCGAGTCTCTATGGCTACACCTTC
TRBJ2-6 | . | . | 16 | TRBV30 | CAWSVLYLSGANVLTF | TGTGCCTGGAGTGTACTTTATCTCTCTGGGGCCAACGTCCTGACTTTC
TRBJ1-1 | TRBD1 | few | 14 | TRBV7-9 | CASSPGTVNTEAFF | TGTGCCAGCAGCCCCGGGACAGTGAACACTGAAGCTTTCTTT
TRBJ1-5 | TRBD1 | . | 16 | TRBV2 | CASGQGADMSNQPQHF | TGTGCCAGCGGGCAGGGGGCAGATATGAGCAATCAGCCCCAGCATTTT
TRBJ1-2 | . | . | 12 | TRBV7-2 | CASSSQGIGYTF | TGTGCCAGCAGCTCCCAGGGTATTGGCTACACCTTC
TRBJ1-6 | . | once | 15 | TRBV5-5 | CASSLVRDSYSPLHF | TGTGCCAGCAGCTTGGTCCGGGACTCTTATTCACCCCTCCACTTT
TRBJ1-3 | TRBD1 | . | 15 | TRBV30 | CAWSGTALSGNTIYF | TGTGCCTGGAGCGGGACAGCCCTCTCTGGAAACACCATATATTTT
TRBJ2-3 | TRBD1 | . | 17 | TRBV7-9 | CASSLGTGGYRTDTQYF | TGTGCCAGCAGCTTAGGGACAGGGGGCTATCGGACAGATACGCAGTATTTT
TRBJ2-1 | . | . | 13 | TRBV7-9 | CASSGRVHNEQFF | TGTGCCAGCAGCGGCAGGGTCCACAATGAGCAGTTCTTC
TRBJ1-5 | . | . | 15 | TRBV27 | CASSLFSTTDQPQHF | TGTGCCAGCAGTTTATTCAGTACTACTGATCAGCCCCAGCATTTT
TRBJ2-1 | TRBD2 | . | 14 | TRBV29-1 | CSASAGGGAVGQFF | TGCAGCGCCTCGGCTGGCGGGGGGGCAGTAGGTCAGTTCTTC
TRBJ2-1 | . | . | 12 | TRBV29-1 | CSVWTTYNEQFF | TGCAGCGTTTGGACTACTTACAATGAGCAGTTCTTC
TRBJ1-2 | TRBD1 | . | 16 | TRBV4-1 | CASRLRAGQPSYGYTF | TGCGCCAGCAGACTTCGCGCGGGACAGCCCTCCTATGGCTACACCTTC
TRBJ2-7 | TRBD2 | . | 16 | TRBV4-2 | CASSQERGSGSLKQYF | TGTGCCAGCAGCCAAGAAAGGGGAAGCGGGAGTCTCAAGCAGTACTTC
TRBJ1-5 | TRBD1 | . | 14 | TRBV29-1 | CSVTQGGPNQPQHF | TGCAGCGTCACTCAGGGGGGCCCCAATCAGCCCCAGCATTTT
TRBJ2-5 | TRBD2 | few | 12 | TRBV19 | CASTGGRETQYF | TGTGCCAGTACGGGCGGGAGAGAGACCCAGTACTTC
TRBJ2-7 | . | . | 15 | TRBV5-1 | CASTYFRVNSYEQYF | TGCGCCAGCACTTATTTCCGGGTCAACTCCTACGAGCAGTACTTC
TRBJ2-7 | . | . | 11 | TRBV7-3 | CASSLSYEQYF | TGTGCCAGCAGCTTATCGTACGAGCAGTACTTC
TRBJ1-5 | TRBD1 | once | 17 | TRBV30 | CAWSVSRTGGGNQPQHF | TGTGCCTGGAGTGTCAGTAGGACAGGGGGAGGTAATCAGCCCCAGCATTTT
TRBJ1-1 | . | . | 14 | TRBV9 | CASGGEQLNTEAFF | TGTGCCAGCGGGGGGGAGCAGCTGAACACTGAAGCTTTCTTT
TRBJ1-3 | TRBD1 | . | 14 | TRBV30 | CAWSTTGGEDTIYF | TGTGCCTGGAGTACTACAGGGGGCGAGGACACCATATATTTT
TRBJ1-2 | TRBD1 | . | 15 | TRBV7-8 | CASSYLRTGGSGYTF | TGTGCCAGCAGCTACCTAAGGACAGGGGGCAGTGGCTACACCTTC
TRBJ2-3 | TRBD1 | . | 16 | TRBV9 | CASSATQGALADTQYF | TGTGCCAGCAGCGCCACACAGGGGGCGCTTGCTGATACGCAGTATTTT
TRBJ1-1 | . | . | 14 | TRBV10-3 | CAIGGGRAGTEAFF | TGTGCCATCGGTGGTGGCAGGGCCGGCACTGAAGCTTTCTTT
TRBJ1-4 | . | . | 13 | TRBV29-1 | CSVTTAPNEKLFF | TGCAGCGTGACGACAGCCCCTAATGAAAAACTGTTTTTT
TRBJ2-3 | . | . | 13 | TRBV5-1 | CASSMTGTDTQYF | TGCGCCAGCAGCATGACAGGTACCGATACGCAGTATTTT
TRBJ2-1 | . | once | 15 | TRBV9 | CASSVWAGALAEQFF | TGTGCCAGCAGCGTTTGGGCGGGGGCCCTGGCTGAGCAGTTCTTC
TRBJ1-2 | . | . | 15 | TRBV7-2 | CASSYIPSANYGYTF | TGTGCCAGCAGCTATATCCCCTCTGCGAACTATGGCTACACCTTC
TRBJ1-6 | . | . | 14 | TRBV30 | CAWSVTPQAVALHF | TGTGCCTGGAGTGTAACCCCGCAGGCTGTAGCCCTCCACTTT